The next 3 T cell receptor beta chains were all read from a single sample in a study of blood T cells in healthy people across ages. Together with a sample-barcoded 5' primer, a J-beta primer mix was included in a second PCR lasting about 7 to 11 cycles. MiXCR was run by TCRdb on the 5' RACE reads, yielding one entry per CDR3 protein. The table lists over a million distinct CDR3 sequences, approximately 42% of them singletons. Sequenced sample: blood. Receptors originate from a woman under 30 in good health.

In its sample, this clonotype was seen a few times. V usage is TRBV3-1 and J usage is TRBJ2-3; TRBD1 agrees at 11 bases. The CDR3 consists of 16 residues. Germline CDR1 reads LGHDT; CDR2 reads YNNKEL (reference sequence). V lost 5 bases, J lost 5 bases, and 9 bases stayed unmatched. The CDR3 bases are TGTGCCAGCAGCTACACCGGGACAGGGGGTGGAGATACGCAGTATTTT. Its translation is CASSYTGTGGGDTQYF.

This clonotype appeared a single time. The junction departs from germline at one end; a sequencing error may be responsible. This sequence joins TRBV15 and TRBJ2-1; maybe TRBD1 (6 bases). Germline CDR1 and CDR2: LNHNV and YYDKDF (reference sequence). This CDR3 is 14 amino acids long. The CDR3 reads CAASRTVSYNEQFF. The DNA of the CDR3 is TGTGCCGCCAGCAGGACAGTCTCCTACAATGAGCAGTTCTTC.

This chain links TRBV20-1 with TRBJ1-2; D may be TRBD1 (5 bases). Germline CDR1 is DFQATT and CDR2 is SNEGSKA (reference sequence). V was pared by 6 bases and J by 4 bases, with 18 bases between. There are 14 residues in the CDR3. This chain's CDR3 is CSASDSRRLYGYTF. The CDR3 nucleotides are TGCAGTGCCTCCGACAGCAGAAGACTCTATGGCTACACCTTC.